This T cell receptor (beta chain) originates from a study of T cell repertoires in cytomegalovirus infection. At the level of the study: In public TCR beta signatures, there were indications of both CMV infection and matching HLA type. Study results and limitations: Cumulative frequency of public TCR beta families picked out carriers of CMV plus the relevant HLA. Ex vivo responses were dominated by HLA-C-restricted CMV-specific TCR beta clonotypes.

From the reads, TCRdb called clonotypes with MiXCR, one entry per CDR3 protein. The table includes about 530,000 distinct CDR3 sequences, about 25% detected once. This clonotype was seen only a few times. Its target is not known. This CDR3 is 11 amino acids long. Trimming removed 0 bases at V and 8 bases at J, with 5 bases between. CDR1 and CDR2 from the germline V gene are SGHDT and YYEEEE. The receptor was derived from a human donor in good health (CMV status not recorded). Some clones in this sample may be carry-over from other donors' samples. The sequencing sample was made of PBMCs. The V and J genes are TRBV5-6 and TRBJ1-1, with D unclear. CDR3 bases: TGTGCCAGCAGCTTGGTGTCAGAAGCTTTCTTT. This translates into CASSLVSEAFF.